This T cell receptor (beta chain) stems from a study of Graves' ophthalmopathy and Graves' hyperthyroidism (dated by TCRdb to the late 2010s). General notes on the study: Hyperthyroidism was defined as stable when no progression to ophthalmopathy occurred within 18 months of follow-up. Following sampling, methimazole starting at 30 mg daily was administered to hyperthyroidism patients, and high-dose intravenous methylprednisolone was administered to ophthalmopathy patients. The independent validation cohort included approximately 19 hyperthyroidism patients plus 17 patients who later progressed from hyperthyroidism to ophthalmopathy. The study used TCR beta repertoire signatures to distinguish Graves' ophthalmopathy from Graves' hyperthyroidism and to predict progression to ophthalmopathy. A discovery set of about a hundred patients (roughly 43 ophthalmopathy, 55 to 60 stable hyperthyroidism) was enrolled to explore V-J signatures distinguishing ophthalmopathy from hyperthyroidism. In total, 135 blood samples were TCR-sequenced: 40 to 45 ophthalmopathy, some 72 hyperthyroidism and some 17 hyperthyroidism-to-ophthalmopathy patients. In about six hyperthyroidism patients, the T-cell repertoires found in thyroid tissue were compared with those found in blood.

The study at large found these results: Most expanded thyroid clonotypes with frequency above 0.001 were also detected in blood, suggesting blood repertoires may reflect the thyroid immune response. In validation, the model predicted ophthalmopathy progression with less than 71% sensitivity and 72% to 80% specificity; 12 predicted patients were CT-confirmed with GO in a median of approximately 6.2 months. In cross-validation, the 13-signature model distinguished ophthalmopathy from stable hyperthyroidism with approximately 90% sensitivity and around 81% specificity, and in the test set the corresponding values were roughly 80% and 76%. No statistical method was used to predetermine the sample size, and group allocation was not hidden from the investigators.

A remark on this clonotype: Its antigen is still unknown. Base qualities are missing; no much larger clone stands one base away.

The hyperthyroidism patients were 18 to 65 years old and newly diagnosed, with a disease duration of less than 2 months. Patients with other autoimmune diseases, uncontrolled infections, pregnancy or lactation were excluded. Clinical symptoms, serum thyroxine, TRAb, thyroid ultrasound and orbital computed tomography were used for diagnosis. Trizol reagent was used to extract the total RNA, and its quality was then checked on an Agilent 2100 Bioanalyzer. For repertoire sequencing, TCR beta CDR3 regions were amplified from RNA transcripts. A first-round RT-PCR used HTBI primers with the Qiagen OneStep RT-PCR kit, followed by a second-round multiplex PCR, size selection and purification. The libraries underwent paired-end sequencing with 100 bp reads on an Illumina HiSeq2000. Per the original workflow: SOAPnuke was used to process the reads, removing any read that contained adapters or uncalled bases, had a mean Phred below 15, or lacked an exact match to the constant primer or identifier. COPE v1.2.5 was used to merge the high-quality paired reads. Each unique nucleotide sequence was defined as a clonotype, and clonotypes were aligned to IMGT TRB V, D and J references with MiTCR v1.1. The analysis was limited to V-J combinations with a frequency above 0.0001, which together covered 99% to 99.2% of repertoires. A TCR clonal expansion and chaos score per V-J combination was defined as the ratio of F50 clonal expansion to chaos observed in the TCRdist matrix. Welch's t-statistics and random forest were used to reduce features to about a dozen V-J combinations, which were fed into a naive Bayes classifier. The similarity between thyroid and blood repertoires was quantified using the Morisita-Horn index. TCRdb's own reprocessing of the public reads used fastp at Q25 and MiXCR and kept productive beta chains. Rows are unified per CDR3 protein, each entry keeping the most common DNA and genes. None of the V and J calls come from the authors' own analysis; TCRdb made them. A total of approximately 540,000 distinct CDR3 sequences appear in this sample, under 45% of them only once. Jointly, the top ten make up roughly 4.5% of the sample.

This TCR was sampled from an adult man with Graves' hyperthyroidism. The specimen sequenced was peripheral blood or thyroid tissue (not recorded which).

The bases read TGCGCCAGCAGTGCAGGGCTAGCGGGGGGTGAGCAGTTCTTC. Translated, it reads CASSAGLAGGEQFF. The rearrangement joined TRBV10-1 to TRBJ2-1, with 11 middle bases fitting TRBD2. The V end gives up 4 bases and the J end 9 bases, leaving 5 bases in the junction not matched to a gene. Reading from cysteine to phenylalanine, the CDR3 counts 14 amino acids. Solely the CDR3 DNA is kept, with 42 bases framed from the first base. From a lookup of the germline V gene (reference sequence), CDR1 and CDR2 are WNHNN and SYGVQD.